These 10 T cell receptor beta chains came from one sample sequenced in a study of CD8 T cells in Susac syndrome. RNA amounts of roughly 0.5 to 1 ug underwent reverse transcription with random hexamers. TCRdb ran MiXCR on the immunoSEQ multiplex PCR reads and lists one entry per CDR3 protein. The sample comprises tens of thousands of distinct CDR3 sequences, roughly 94% of which are singletons, and roughly 0.31% rests with the top ten. The sample consisted of CD4+ T cells from PBMCs. All receptors come from a human donor with Susac syndrome.

The chain has TRBV30 and TRBJ2-2, with 10 bases that match TRBD1. CDR1 is GTSNPN, CDR2 SVGIG, per germline (reference sequence). The CDR3 contains 14 residues. V trimming: 2 bases; J trimming: 6 bases; junction bases outside the gene matches: 3. CDR3 region: CAWSPGTGAGELFF. CDR3 nucleotide sequence: TGTGCCTGGAGTCCTGGGACAGGGGCCGGGGAGCTGTTTTTT.

This clonotype turned up a few times. This chain joins TRBV11-2 and TRBJ1-6; 8 bases map to TRBD1. The CDR3 has 14 amino acids. CDR1 and CDR2 (germline): SGHAT, FQNNGV. The V segment lost 4 bases and the J segment 7 bases; nucleotides outside the gene matches: 3. The chain's CDR3 is CASSSRGRNSPLHF. Written as DNA, the CDR3 is TGTGCCAGCAGCTCCAGGGGGCGGAATTCACCCCTCCACTTT.

CDR3 in DNA: TGCAGCGTTGAGCGGGGGGGCGAAAACATTCAGTACTTC. It translates to CSVERGGENIQYF. The chain joins TRBV29-1 to TRBJ2-4; 9 nucleotides line up with TRBD2. Germline values: CDR1 SQVTM, CDR2 ANQGSEA. The CDR3 has 13 residues. V dropped 3 bases and J dropped 5; count of bases not matched to a gene: 2.

The V and J genes are TRBV6-6 and TRBJ1-5; no clear D gene. V was shortened by 8 bases and J by 5 bases, with 7 bases between the two germline ends. The CDR3 extends over 11 amino acids. Germline-derived CDR1 and CDR2 are MNHNY and SVGAGI (reference sequence). CDR3 amino acids: CASGDYQPQHF. The CDR3 DNA sequence: TGTGCCAGCGGGGATTATCAGCCCCAGCATTTT.

V gene TRBV20-1 combines with J gene TRBJ1-1; D is undetermined. The CDR3 sequence is 12 residues long. Germline V lookup: CDR1 DFQATT, CDR2 SNEGSKA (reference sequence). DNA of the CDR3: TGCAGCAGTGCGGGCCAAAACCTTGAAGCTTTCTTT. Translated: CSSAGQNLEAFF.

This clonotype was picked up one time. The genes are TRBV5-4 and TRBJ2-1, with D possibly matching TRBD1 (6 bases). Looked up from germline, CDR1 is SGHNT and CDR2 is YYREEE (reference sequence). The ends were cut back, 3 bases at V and 7 bases at J, with 14 bases in the middle. CDR3 size: 14 residues. The CDR3 DNA reads as TGTGCCAGCAGCTCACAGGGTTCTAGGAATGAGCAGTTCTTC. It encodes CASSSQGSRNEQFF. The whole variable domain, filled in from reference TRBV5-4 and TRBJ2-1, reads ETGVTQSPTHLIKTRGQQVTLRCSSQSGHNTVSWYQQALGQGPQFIFQYYREEENGRGNFPPRFSGLQFPNYSSELNVNALELDDSALYLCASSSQGSRNEQFFGPGTRLTVL.

The rearrangement links TRBV5-6 to TRBJ1-5; no clear D. The germline CDR1 and CDR2 sequences are SGHDT and YYEEEE. V lost 2 bases, J lost 4 bases, and 10 bases lay in between. The CDR3 sequence is 14 residues long. In nucleotides, the CDR3 is TGTGCCAGCAGCTTTCGACGGGTTAATCAGCCCCAGCATTTT. This translates into CASSFRRVNQPQHF.

The rearrangement links TRBV28 to TRBJ2-1, with D tentatively TRBD2 (5 bases). The ends were cut back, 8 bases at V and 0 bases at J, with 11 bases in the middle. This CDR3 has 14 amino acids. The V gene's germline CDR1 is MDHEN and CDR2 SYDVKM. CDR3 amino acids: CASHRDGSYNEQFF. The CDR3 bases are TGTGCCAGCCACCGGGATGGCTCCTACAATGAGCAGTTCTTC.

The chain recombines TRBV12-3 or TRBV12-4 with TRBJ1-5, with 9 bases aligning to TRBD1. This CDR3 contains 16 residues. Germline trimming cut 6 bases from V and 3 bases from J; bases unmatched to any gene: 9. The CDR3 region has the DNA TGTGCCAGCAGGCCCGGGACAGGGCTTGACAATCAGCCCCAGCATTTT. Translating gives CASRPGTGLDNQPQHF.

The chain has TRBV29-1 and TRBJ1-1; tentative D call: TRBD1 (6 bases). The CDR3 runs to 12 residues. The germline V gene has CDR1 SQVTM and CDR2 ANQGSEA. The V end was cut by 4 bases, the J end by 6 bases, with 12 bases between. This chain's CDR3 is CSVGGGPPEAFF. The CDR3 DNA sequence: TGCAGCGTTGGGGGGGGGCCCCCTGAAGCTTTCTTT. Using reference TRBV29-1 and TRBJ1-1 for the parts outside the CDR3, the full variable domain is SAVISQKPSRDICQRGTSLTIQCQVDSQVTMMFWYRQQPGQSLTLIATANQGSEATYESGFVIDKFPISRPNLTFSTLTVSNMSPEDSSIYLCSVGGGPPEAFFGQGTRLTVV.